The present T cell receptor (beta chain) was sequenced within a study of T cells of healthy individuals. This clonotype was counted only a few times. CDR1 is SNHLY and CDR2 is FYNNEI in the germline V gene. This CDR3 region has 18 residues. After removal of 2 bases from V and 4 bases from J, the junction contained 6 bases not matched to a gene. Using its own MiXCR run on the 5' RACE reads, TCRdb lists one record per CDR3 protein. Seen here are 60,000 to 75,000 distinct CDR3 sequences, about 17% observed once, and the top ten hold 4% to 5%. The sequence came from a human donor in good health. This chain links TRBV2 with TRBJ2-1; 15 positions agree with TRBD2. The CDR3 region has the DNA TGTGCCAGCAGTGAACCCCAGGGACTAGCGGGGGGATACAATGAGCAGTTCTTC. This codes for CASSEPQGLAGGYNEQFF.